Listed below are T cell receptor beta chains from one sample, sequenced in a study of cytomegalovirus exposure and HLA in healthy donors. Sequencing used immunoSEQ multiplex PCR; TCRdb keeps in-frame clones, though not all of them. Of 100,000 or so clones listed, roughly 83% were seen once; the top ten hold 2% to 3%. Specimen: PBMCs. Receptor source: a man aged 40-49 years in good health and CMV-seronegative. Each CDR3 is given with its conserved first and last residue. A D gene is named only where the DNA matches it firmly. Clone size appears in some rows only: once, few, many, or a class for an expanded clone.

TRBJ1-1 | TRBV5-1 | TRBD1 | - | CASSLAGTDHTEAFF | TGCGCCAGCAGCTTGGCGGGGACAGATCACACTGAAGCTTTCTTT
TRBJ1-1 | TRBV19 | TRBD1 | - | CASSAGGEAFF | TGTGCCAGTAGTGCAGGGGGTGAAGCTTTCTTT
TRBJ1-5 | TRBV15 | TRBD1 | - | CATSRPDRGSQPQHF | TGTGCCACCAGCAGACCGGACAGGGGTTCTCAGCCCCAGCATTTT
TRBJ1-2 | TRBV30 | TRBD1 | once | CASRDRVRLGYTF | TGTGCCTCCCGGGACAGGGTTAGGCTTGGCTACACCTTC
TRBJ1-2 | TRBV19 | TRBD1 | once | CASSMWTGDFDGYTF | TGTGCCAGTAGTATGTGGACAGGGGATTTCGATGGCTACACCTTC
TRBJ2-7 | TRBV7-6 | TRBD1 | - | CASSLAGGQGLLLYEQYF | TGTGCCAGCAGCTTAGCGGGCGGACAGGGACTTCTCCTCTACGAGCAGTACTTC
TRBJ2-7 | TRBV4-3 | TRBD1 | - | CRTGGPSYEQYF | TGCCGAACAGGGGGGCCCTCCTACGAGCAGTACTTC
TRBJ1-2 | TRBV19 | TRBD1 | - | CASSVTRSGTVANYGYTF | TGTGCCAGTAGTGTAACACGATCCGGGACAGTAGCTAACTATGGCTACACCTTC
TRBJ1-1 | TRBV18 | - | few | CASSPPSLSEREAFF | TGTGCCAGCTCACCACCTTCCCTTTCCGAGAGGGAAGCTTTCTTT
TRBJ1-2 | TRBV5-1 | TRBD1 | few | CASSWGQLPGGYTF | TGCGCCAGCAGCTGGGGACAGCTACCTGGTGGCTACACCTTC
TRBJ2-7 | TRBV7-9 | TRBD1 | - | CASSLFAGGISYEQYF | TGTGCCAGCAGCTTATTTGCAGGGGGAATATCCTACGAGCAGTACTTC
TRBJ1-1 | TRBV10-1 | TRBD1 | - | CASSENRDRRQAFF | TGCGCCAGCAGTGAGAACCGGGACAGACGACAAGCTTTCTTT
TRBJ1-2 | TRBV6-6 | - | few | CASSLAGDTNYGYTF | TGTGCCAGCAGTTTGGCCGGGGACACTAACTATGGCTACACCTTC
TRBJ1-2 | TRBV30 | TRBD1 | - | CAWSSSGTGAGYTF | TGTGCCTGGAGTTCCTCCGGGACAGGGGCTGGCTACACCTTC
TRBJ1-1 | TRBV10-3 | TRBD1 | - | CAIRGGTGDMNTEAFF | TGTGCCATCAGGGGGGGGACAGGGGACATGAACACTGAAGCTTTCTTT
TRBJ1-1 | TRBV11-1 | - | - | CASSPGPGAFF | TGTGCCAGCAGCCCAGGTCCTGGAGCTTTCTTT
TRBJ2-2 | TRBV30 | TRBD2 | - | CAWQGGVTGELFF | TGTGCCTGGCAGGGAGGGGTCACCGGGGAGCTGTTTTTT
TRBJ1-2 | TRBV10-2 | TRBD1 | - | CASSVGQGAYGYTF | TGCGCCAGCAGTGTCGGACAGGGCGCCTATGGCTACACCTTC
TRBJ2-7 | TRBV18 | TRBD1 | - | CASSPAGTGAYEQYF | TGTGCCAGCTCACCAGCCGGGACAGGGGCCTACGAGCAGTACTTC
TRBJ1-1 | TRBV25-1 | TRBD1 | - | CASSDQGGAFF | TGTGCCAGCAGTGATCAGGGGGGAGCTTTCTTT
TRBJ2-3 | TRBV7-2 | TRBD1 | - | CASSNTGGRVNTQYF | TGTGCCAGCAGCAACACAGGGGGCAGGGTAAATACGCAGTATTTT
TRBJ2-3 | TRBV10-3 | - | - | CAISELGPRNTDTQYF | TGTGCCATCAGTGAATTGGGCCCGAGAAACACAGATACGCAGTATTTT
TRBJ1-2 | TRBV15 | - | - | CATSLQGRSYTF | TGTGCCACCAGCCTCCAGGGTCGGAGCTACACCTTC
TRBJ2-4 | TRBV2 | - | - | CASSEDRELAKNIQYF | TGTGCCAGCAGTGAAGATCGAGAACTAGCCAAAAACATTCAGTACTTC
TRBJ1-2 | TRBV5-6 | - | - | CASSFAGQTYGYTF | TGTGCCAGCAGCTTCGCTGGACAGACTTATGGCTACACCTTC
TRBJ1-6 | TRBV4-1 | - | - | CASSNPPDSPAGASPLHF | TGCGCCAGCAGCAACCCACCGGACAGCCCCGCCGGCGCTTCACCCCTCCACTTT
TRBJ2-1 | TRBV7-8 | - | - | CASSPQGPNEQFF | TGTGCCAGCAGCCCACAGGGCCCCAATGAGCAGTTCTTC
TRBJ2-2 | TRBV15 | - | - | CATSSRTTNTGELFF | TGTGCCACCAGCAGTAGGACAACGAACACCGGGGAGCTGTTTTTT
TRBJ2-1 | TRBV19 | - | - | CASSIDRGVYNEQFF | TGTGCCAGTAGTATAGACAGGGGTGTCTACAATGAGCAGTTCTTC
TRBJ2-2 | TRBV5-6 | - | - | CASHREAVNTGELFF | TGTGCCAGCCATAGGGAGGCGGTGAACACCGGGGAGCTGTTTTTT
TRBJ1-6 | TRBV5-5 | - | - | CASSLVSGVPSPLHF | TGTGCCAGCAGCTTGGTTTCAGGGGTGCCTTCACCCCTCCACTTT
TRBJ1-5 | TRBV30 | - | - | CAWSVGGDQPQHF | TGTGCCTGGAGTGTAGGGGGGGATCAGCCCCAGCATTTT
TRBJ2-7 | TRBV27 | TRBD2 | few | CASSPGGTYEQYF | TGTGCCAGCAGTCCGGGGGGGACCTACGAGCAGTACTTC
TRBJ2-5 | TRBV30 | - | - | CAWSVDSQETQYF | TGTGCCTGGAGTGTGGACTCCCAAGAGACCCAGTACTTC
TRBJ1-5 | TRBV27 | - | - | CASSLVSGNQPQHF | TGTGCCAGCAGTTTGGTTAGCGGCAATCAGCCCCAGCATTTT
TRBJ1-5 | TRBV27 | - | once | CASSLYQGTGNQPQHF | TGTGCCAGCAGTTTATATCAGGGTACGGGCAATCAGCCCCAGCATTTT
TRBJ2-1 | TRBV25-1 | TRBD1 | - | CASSRGQGVNEQFF | TGTGCCAGCAGCAGGGGACAGGGTGTGAATGAGCAGTTCTTC
TRBJ1-2 | TRBV9 | TRBD1 | - | CASSVVGQGYYGYTF | TGTGCCAGCAGCGTAGTGGGACAGGGGTACTATGGCTACACCTTC
TRBJ1-2 | TRBV30 | - | - | CAWSVVDGLPIYGYTF | TGTGCCTGGAGTGTGGTGGATGGGCTCCCGATCTATGGCTACACCTTC
TRBJ1-1 | TRBV5-1 | TRBD1 | - | CASSPGQMNTEAFF | TGCGCCAGCAGCCCGGGACAGATGAACACTGAAGCTTTCTTT
TRBJ1-4 | TRBV5-1 | - | - | CASSPDSFATNEKLFF | TGCGCCAGCAGCCCCGACAGCTTTGCAACTAATGAAAAACTGTTTTTT
TRBJ1-2 | TRBV6-6 | - | - | CASSYNRDYGYTF | TGTGCCAGCAGTTATAACCGGGACTATGGCTACACCTTC
TRBJ1-2 | TRBV11-2 | - | - | CASSLGWGLYGYTF | TGTGCCAGCAGCTTAGGTTGGGGACTCTATGGCTACACCTTC
TRBJ1-1 | TRBV5-1 | TRBD1 | once | CASSSGQVLSRVTEAFF | TGCGCCAGCAGCTCTGGACAGGTTCTTTCGCGGGTCACTGAAGCTTTCTTT
TRBJ1-5 | TRBV18 | - | - | CASSPQGGGNQPQHF | TGTGCCAGCTCACCACAGGGGGGGGGCAATCAGCCCCAGCATTTT
TRBJ1-1 | TRBV18 | - | - | CASSPRGSTEAFF | TGTGCCAGCTCACCCCGGGGGTCCACTGAAGCTTTCTTT
TRBJ2-7 | TRBV5-4 | - | once | CASSLADEQYF | TGTGCCAGCAGCTTGGCTGACGAGCAGTACTTC
TRBJ2-7 | TRBV7-2 | - | - | CASSFSGLRYF | TGTGCCAGCAGCTTTTCCGGACTGAGGTACTTC
TRBJ2-1 | TRBV9 | - | - | CASSVGGGHNEQFF | TGTGCCAGCAGCGTAGGGGGGGGCCACAATGAGCAGTTCTTC
TRBJ1-5 | TRBV29-1 | - | - | CSVGGVNQPQHF | TGCAGCGTTGGGGGGGTTAATCAGCCCCAGCATTTT
TRBJ1-1 | TRBV19 | - | - | CASSTRTAPNTEAFF | TGTGCCAGTAGTACCCGGACAGCCCCGAACACTGAAGCTTTCTTT
TRBJ1-4 | TRBV19 | - | once | CASSIDGGAANEKLFF | TGTGCCAGTAGTATAGACGGGGGGGCTGCTAATGAAAAACTGTTTTTT
TRBJ2-1 | TRBV6-4 | TRBD1 | - | CASSDGQGPYNEQFF | TGTGCCAGCAGTGATGGACAGGGGCCCTACAATGAGCAGTTCTTC
TRBJ2-1 | TRBV5-1 | TRBD2 | - | CASSLDQRGNNEQFF | TGCGCCAGCAGCTTGGACCAGCGGGGGAACAATGAGCAGTTCTTC
TRBJ2-7 | TRBV18 | TRBD1 | once | CASSSRQGAYEQYF | TGTGCCAGCTCAAGTCGACAGGGGGCCTACGAGCAGTACTTC
TRBJ2-7 | TRBV18 | - | - | CASSPRDNYEQYF | TGTGCCAGCTCACCCAGGGACAACTACGAGCAGTACTTC
TRBJ2-7 | TRBV27 | TRBD1 | - | CASSLLTGGEDEQYF | TGTGCCAGCAGTCTTCTTACAGGGGGCGAGGACGAGCAGTACTTC
TRBJ2-1 | TRBV9 | - | once | CASSPRQSSYNEQFF | TGTGCCAGCAGCCCCCGACAATCCTCCTACAATGAGCAGTTCTTC
TRBJ2-5 | TRBV27 | TRBD1 | - | CASKSGQGKETQYF | TGTGCCAGCAAATCGGGACAGGGAAAAGAGACCCAGTACTTC